This T cell receptor beta chain appears in the sequencing data of a study of post-analysis software for immune sequencing data. The CDR3 consists of 13 residues. Germline CDR1 SQVTM, CDR2 ANQGSEA. V gave up 7 bases and J gave up 0 bases; unmatched junction bases: 3. Unique molecular identifiers were present in the TCR beta cDNA libraries. T cells numbering roughly 0.95 to 10 million yielded a few hundred thousand cDNA molecules. TCRdb processed the PCR reads anew with MiXCR; each CDR3 protein has one entry. The sample holds around 700,000 distinct CDR3 sequences, roughly three fifths seen once. As concerns this clonotype: Its cognate antigen is unknown.

Study outcomes and limitations: Patients carried five TRBV segments more frequently than controls did, and TRBV5-6, TRBV5-1 and TRBV20-1 were among them.

The material sequenced was blood. The chain combines TRBV29-1 with TRBJ2-3, with 8 bases aligning to TRBD2. The origin of this receptor is a girl under 10 years old with multiple sclerosis. The CDR3 loop reads CSGASGSTDTQYF. CDR3 coding DNA: TGCAGCGGGGCTAGCGGGAGCACAGATACGCAGTATTTT.